The T cell receptor beta chain described here comes from a study of technical replicates of blood from a few donors. Trimming took 10 bases from V and 6 from J, leaving 21 bases between them. The CDR3 contains 14 residues. CDR1 and CDR2 from the germline V gene are ENHRY and SYGVKD. Sequencing was performed with immunoSEQ multiplex PCR; in TCRdb, only in-frame clones are kept and a portion is missing. The repertoire has some 73,000 clones, roughly 90% of them found once; the top ten carry 4% to 5%. V and J are TRBV10-3 and TRBJ1-2, with D possibly TRBD1 on 5 matching bases. Material: PBMCs. This receptor was taken from a human donor in good health. Some clones in this sample may be carry-over from other donors' samples. The CDR3 DNA sequence: TGTGCCACCACGCAATCGACAGATTATAATGGCTACACCTTC. Translated: CATTQSTDYNGYTF.